Following are 4 T cell receptor beta chains from one sample sequenced in a study of vaccination and CD4 T cells after COVID-19. Sample treatment: roughly 11-day PBMC culture with coronavirus spike peptide pools or control peptides (ViraFEST assay). With the Oncomine TCR Beta short-read assay, DNA from cultured CD4+ T cells was sequenced. Using its own MiXCR run on the PCR reads, TCRdb lists one record per CDR3 protein. The table records roughly 13,000 distinct CDR3 sequences, just under 75% of them present only once. No antigens are known for them. Sequenced sample: CD4+ T cells from blood, cultured in vitro. Receptor source: a human donor who had recovered from COVID-19.

The chain links TRBV30 to TRBJ1-1, with 8 nucleotides matching TRBD1. Trimming took 2 bases from V and 5 from J; bases not matched to a gene: 4. Germline V lookup: CDR1 GTSNPN, CDR2 SVGIG (reference sequence). This CDR3 is 13 amino acids long. CDR3 residues: CAWSLRGRTEAFF. The CDR3 DNA sequence: TGTGCCTGGAGTCTCAGGGGGCGTACTGAAGCTTTCTTT. Supplemented by reference TRBV30 and TRBJ1-1, the full variable domain reads SQTIHQWPATLVQPVGSPLSLECTVEGTSNPNLYWYRQAAGRGLQLLFYSVGIGQISSEVPQNLSASRPQDRQFILSSKKLLLSDSGFYLCAWSLRGRTEAFFGQGTRLTVV.

A few counts support this clonotype. The chain has TRBV7-9 and TRBJ2-2; 11 positions agree with TRBD2. Germline V gene lookup returns CDR1 SEHNR and CDR2 FQNEAQ (reference sequence). This CDR3 contains 16 residues. V was pared by 7 bases and J by 1 base, with 5 bases of the junction left unmatched. CDR3 DNA sequence: TGTGCCAGCACAGGGACTAGCGGTTTGAACACCGGGGAGCTGTTTTTT. Translating gives CASTGTSGLNTGELFF.

This clonotype was found once. The chain couples TRBV20-1 to TRBJ2-7; tentatively, D is TRBD1 or TRBD2 (5 bases each). The CDR3 runs to 13 residues. From germline, CDR1 is DFQATT and CDR2 SNEGSKA (reference sequence). V was cut by 5 bases and J by 1 base, with 12 bases left in between. The CDR3 here is CSARDVGSYEQYF. DNA for the CDR3: TGCAGTGCTCGGGACGTCGGATCCTACGAGCAGTACTTC.

The rearrangement links TRBV20-1 to TRBJ2-7; 11 bases are shared with TRBD1. V shed 3 bases, J shed 3 bases, and the junction held 4 bases outside the gene matches. Germline V gene data show CDR1 as DFQATT and CDR2 as SNEGSKA (reference sequence). This CDR3 comprises 14 residues. The CDR3 nucleotides are TGCAGTGCTAGCCCGGGACAGGGGGTCTACGAGCAGTACTTC. Residues: CSASPGQGVYEQYF.